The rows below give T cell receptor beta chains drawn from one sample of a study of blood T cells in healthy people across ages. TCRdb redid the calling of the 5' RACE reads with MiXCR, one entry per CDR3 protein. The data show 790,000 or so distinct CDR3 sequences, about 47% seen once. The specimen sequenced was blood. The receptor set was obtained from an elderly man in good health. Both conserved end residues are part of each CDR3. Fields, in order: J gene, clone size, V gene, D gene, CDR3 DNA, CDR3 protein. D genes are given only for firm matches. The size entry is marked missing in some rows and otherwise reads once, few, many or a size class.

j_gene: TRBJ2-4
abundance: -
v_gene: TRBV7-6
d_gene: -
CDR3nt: TGTGCCAGCAGTGCGCTAGCCAAAAACATTCAGTACTTC
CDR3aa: CASSALAKNIQYF

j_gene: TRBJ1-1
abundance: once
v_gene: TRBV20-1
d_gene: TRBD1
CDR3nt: TGCAGTGCCCTCCCTCAGGGGGCTAACACTGAAGCTTTCTTT
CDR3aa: CSALPQGANTEAFF

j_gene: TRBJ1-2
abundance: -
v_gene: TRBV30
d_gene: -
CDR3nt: TGTGCCTGGAGCCCCAGGCGGCAGAATCCCTACACCTTC
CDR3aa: CAWSPRRQNPYTF

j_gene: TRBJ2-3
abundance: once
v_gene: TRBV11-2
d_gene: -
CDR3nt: TGTGCCAGCAGCTTGAAGGGGGGCACAGATACGCTGTATTTT
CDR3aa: CASSLKGGTDTLYF

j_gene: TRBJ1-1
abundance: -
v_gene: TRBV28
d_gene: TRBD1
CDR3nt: TGTGCCAGCAGGGGGACAGGGATGAACACTGAAGCTTTCTTT
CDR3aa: CASRGTGMNTEAFF

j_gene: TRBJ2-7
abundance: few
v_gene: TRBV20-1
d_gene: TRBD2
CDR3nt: TGCAGTGCTAGTAGTCTAGCGGATACCTCCTACGAGCAGTACTTC
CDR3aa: CSASSLADTSYEQYF

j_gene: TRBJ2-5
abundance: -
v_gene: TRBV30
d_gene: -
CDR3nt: TGTGCCTGGAGTCCGGGGACAGAGACCCAGTACTTC
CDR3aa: CAWSPGTETQYF

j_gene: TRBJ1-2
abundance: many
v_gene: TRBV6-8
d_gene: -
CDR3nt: TGTGCCAGCAGGCAGGGCGGAGGAAGTGGCTACACCTTC
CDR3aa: CASRQGGGSGYTF

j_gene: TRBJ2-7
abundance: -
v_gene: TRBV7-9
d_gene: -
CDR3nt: TGTGCCAGCAGCTTAGCGGAGGAACAGGGCTACGAGCAGTACTTC
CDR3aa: CASSLAEEQGYEQYF

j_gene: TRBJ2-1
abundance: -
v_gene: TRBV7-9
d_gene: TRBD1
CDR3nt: TGTGCCAGCAGCCCGCAGTGGGACAGGGACTACAATGAGCAGTTCTTC
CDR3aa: CASSPQWDRDYNEQFF

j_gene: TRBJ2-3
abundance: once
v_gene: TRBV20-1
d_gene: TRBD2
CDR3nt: TGCAGTGCTATTTTGGCTAGCGGGAGTATTAGGACAGATACGCAGTATTTT
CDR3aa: CSAILASGSIRTDTQYF

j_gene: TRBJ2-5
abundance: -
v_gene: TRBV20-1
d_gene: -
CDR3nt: TGCAGTGCTAGAGATCGAAGTCTGGAGTGGGTCTACAATGAGCAGTACTTC
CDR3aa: CSARDRSLEWVYNEQYF

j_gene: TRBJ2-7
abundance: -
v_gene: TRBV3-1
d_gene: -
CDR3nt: TGTGCCAGCAGCCAAGTGTCAGGTAGTTCTGGCGAGCAGTACTTC
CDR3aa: CASSQVSGSSGEQYF